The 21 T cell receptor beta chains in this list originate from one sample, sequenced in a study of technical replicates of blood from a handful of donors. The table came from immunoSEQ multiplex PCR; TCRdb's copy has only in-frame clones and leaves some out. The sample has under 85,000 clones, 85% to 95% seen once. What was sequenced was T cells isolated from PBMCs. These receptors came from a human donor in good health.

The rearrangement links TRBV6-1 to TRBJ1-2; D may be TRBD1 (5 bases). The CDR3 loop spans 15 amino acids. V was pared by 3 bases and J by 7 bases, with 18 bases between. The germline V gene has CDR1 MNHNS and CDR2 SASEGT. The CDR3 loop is CASSEFGRGEGGYTF. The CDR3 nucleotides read TGTGCCAGCAGTGAGTTTGGGAGGGGCGAAGGTGGCTACACCTTC.

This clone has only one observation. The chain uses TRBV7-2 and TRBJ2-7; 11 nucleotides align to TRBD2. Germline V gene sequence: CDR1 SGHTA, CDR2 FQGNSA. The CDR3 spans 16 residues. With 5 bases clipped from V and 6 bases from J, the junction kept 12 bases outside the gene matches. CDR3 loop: CASSPTGTSGVREQYF. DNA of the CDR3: TGTGCCAGCAGCCCGACAGGGACTAGCGGAGTTCGCGAGCAGTACTTC.

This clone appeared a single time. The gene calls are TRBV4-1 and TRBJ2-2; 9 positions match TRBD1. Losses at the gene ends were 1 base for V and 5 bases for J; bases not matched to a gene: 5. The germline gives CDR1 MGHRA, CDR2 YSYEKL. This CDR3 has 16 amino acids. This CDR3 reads CASSQGDRGVTGELFF. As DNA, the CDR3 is TGCGCCAGCAGCCAAGGAGACAGGGGGGTGACCGGGGAGCTGTTTTTT.

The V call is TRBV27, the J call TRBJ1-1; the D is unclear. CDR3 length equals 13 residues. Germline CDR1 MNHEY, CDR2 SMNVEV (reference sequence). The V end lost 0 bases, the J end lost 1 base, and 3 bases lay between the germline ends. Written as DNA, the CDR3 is TGTGCCAGCAGTTTATCCAGGAACACTGAAGCTTTCTTT. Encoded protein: CASSLSRNTEAFF.

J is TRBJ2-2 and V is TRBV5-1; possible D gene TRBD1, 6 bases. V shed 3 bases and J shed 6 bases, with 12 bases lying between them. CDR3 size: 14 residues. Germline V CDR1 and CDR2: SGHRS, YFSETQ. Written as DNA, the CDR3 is TGCGCCAGCAGCTCCTCAGGGGAAGCCGGGGAGCTGTTTTTT. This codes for CASSSSGEAGELFF.

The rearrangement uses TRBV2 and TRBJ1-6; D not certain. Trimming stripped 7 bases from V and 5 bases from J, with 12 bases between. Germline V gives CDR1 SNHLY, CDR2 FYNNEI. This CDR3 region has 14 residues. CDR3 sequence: CASIGEVNNSPLHF. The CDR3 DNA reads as TGTGCCAGCATCGGGGAGGTTAATAATTCACCCCTCCACTTT.

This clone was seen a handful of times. The CDR3 nucleotides are TGTGCCAGTAGTATTGGGCAGGGGGTGGACGAGCAGTACTTC. Translating gives CASSIGQGVDEQYF. V is TRBV19 and J is TRBJ2-7, with TRBD1 matching over 7 bases. This CDR3 is built from 14 residues. Per the germline V gene, CDR1 is LNHDA and CDR2 is SQIVND (reference sequence). The V and J ends lost 3 bases and 5 bases, in that order; junction bases with no gene match: 7.

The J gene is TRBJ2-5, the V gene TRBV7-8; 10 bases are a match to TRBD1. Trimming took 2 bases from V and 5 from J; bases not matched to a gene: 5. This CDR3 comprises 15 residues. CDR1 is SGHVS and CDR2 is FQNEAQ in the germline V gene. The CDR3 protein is CASSLTGTGAETQYF. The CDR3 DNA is TGTGCCAGCAGCTTAACCGGGACAGGGGCGGAGACCCAGTACTTC.

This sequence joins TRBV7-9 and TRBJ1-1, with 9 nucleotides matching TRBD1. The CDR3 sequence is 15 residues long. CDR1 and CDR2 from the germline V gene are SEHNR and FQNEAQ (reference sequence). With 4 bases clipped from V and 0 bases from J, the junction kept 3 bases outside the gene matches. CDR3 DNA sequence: TGTGCCAGCAGCTCCGGACAGGGGATGAACACTGAAGCTTTCTTT. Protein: CASSSGQGMNTEAFF.

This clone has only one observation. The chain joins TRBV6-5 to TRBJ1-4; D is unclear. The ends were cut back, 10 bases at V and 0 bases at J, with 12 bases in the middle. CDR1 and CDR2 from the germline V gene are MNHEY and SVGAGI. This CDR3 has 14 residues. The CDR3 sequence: CATRVTSTNEKLFF. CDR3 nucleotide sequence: TGTGCCACCCGAGTGACTTCAACTAATGAAAAACTGTTTTTT.

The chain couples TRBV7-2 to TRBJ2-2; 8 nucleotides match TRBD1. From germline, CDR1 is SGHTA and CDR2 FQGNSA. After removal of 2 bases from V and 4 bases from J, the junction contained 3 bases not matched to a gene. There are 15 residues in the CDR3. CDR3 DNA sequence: TGTGCCAGCAGCTTATCAGGGACAGGCACCGGGGAGCTGTTTTTT. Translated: CASSLSGTGTGELFF.

CDR3 in amino acids: CASSGPGQGRAEQYF. The CDR3 coding sequence is TGTGCCAGCAGTGGGCCCGGACAGGGAAGGGCCGAGCAGTACTTC. The genes are TRBV25-1 and TRBJ2-7, with TRBD1 identical over 8 bases. V was clipped by 4 bases and J by 6 bases; unmatched bases: 11. The length of the CDR3 is 15 residues. Germline V gene lookup returns CDR1 MGHDK and CDR2 SYGVNS.

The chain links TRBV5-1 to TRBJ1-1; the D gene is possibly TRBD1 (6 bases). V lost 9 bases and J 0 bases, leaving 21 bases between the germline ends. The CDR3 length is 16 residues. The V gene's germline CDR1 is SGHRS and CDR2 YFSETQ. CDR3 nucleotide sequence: TGCGCCATCGACATACAGGGTGCGTTCATGAACACTGAAGCTTTCTTT. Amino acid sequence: CAIDIQGAFMNTEAFF.

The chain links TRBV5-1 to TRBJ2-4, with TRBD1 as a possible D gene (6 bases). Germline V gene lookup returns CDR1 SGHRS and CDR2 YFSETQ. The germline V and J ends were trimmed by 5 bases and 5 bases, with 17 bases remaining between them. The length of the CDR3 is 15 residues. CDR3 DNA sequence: TGCGCCAGCAGACCGATCCAGGACAGCCAAAACATTCAGTACTTC. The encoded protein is CASRPIQDSQNIQYF. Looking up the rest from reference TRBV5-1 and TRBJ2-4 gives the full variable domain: KAGVTQTPRYLIKTRGQQVTLSCSPISGHRSVSWYQQTPGQGLQFLFEYFSETQRNKGNFPGRFSGRQFSNSRSEMNVSTLELGDSALYLCASRPIQDSQNIQYFGAGTRLSVL.

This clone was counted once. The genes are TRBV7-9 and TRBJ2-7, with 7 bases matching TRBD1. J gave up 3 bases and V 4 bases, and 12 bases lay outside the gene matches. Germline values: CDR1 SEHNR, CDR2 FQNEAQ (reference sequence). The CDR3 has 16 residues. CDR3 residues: CASSYRAGTDDYEQYF. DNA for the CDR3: TGTGCCAGCAGCTACCGAGCCGGGACAGATGACTACGAGCAGTACTTC.

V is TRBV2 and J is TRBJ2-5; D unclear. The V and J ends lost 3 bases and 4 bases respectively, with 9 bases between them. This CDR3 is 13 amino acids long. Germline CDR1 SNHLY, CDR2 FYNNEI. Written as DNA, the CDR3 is TGTGCCAGCAGTGAGAGGAAAATAGAGACCCAGTACTTC. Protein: CASSERKIETQYF.

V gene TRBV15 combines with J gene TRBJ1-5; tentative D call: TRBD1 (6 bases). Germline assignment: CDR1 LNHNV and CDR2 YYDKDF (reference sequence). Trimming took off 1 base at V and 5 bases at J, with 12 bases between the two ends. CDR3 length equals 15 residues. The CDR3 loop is CATSRGSGGDQPQHF. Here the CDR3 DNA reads TGTGCCACCAGCAGAGGATCGGGGGGCGATCAGCCCCAGCATTTT.

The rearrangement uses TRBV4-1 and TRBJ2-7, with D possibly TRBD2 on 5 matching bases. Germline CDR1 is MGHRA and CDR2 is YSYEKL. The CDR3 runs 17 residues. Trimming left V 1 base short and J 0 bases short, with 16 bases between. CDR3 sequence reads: CASSQVGRSRSSYEQYF. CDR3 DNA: TGCGCCAGCAGCCAAGTGGGGAGAAGCCGGAGCTCCTACGAGCAGTACTTC.

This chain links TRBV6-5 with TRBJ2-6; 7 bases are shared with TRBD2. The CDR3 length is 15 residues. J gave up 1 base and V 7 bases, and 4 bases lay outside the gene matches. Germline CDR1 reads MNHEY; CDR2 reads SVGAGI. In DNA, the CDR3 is TGTGCCAGCACTGTAGCGGGTTCTGGGGCCAACGTCCTGACTTTC. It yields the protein CASTVAGSGANVLTF.

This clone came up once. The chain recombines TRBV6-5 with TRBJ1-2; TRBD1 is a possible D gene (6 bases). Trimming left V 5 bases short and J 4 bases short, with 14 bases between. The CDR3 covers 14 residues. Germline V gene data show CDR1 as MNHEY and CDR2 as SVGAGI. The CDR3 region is CASSPRQVSYGYTF. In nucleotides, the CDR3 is TGTGCCAGCAGTCCCCGACAGGTCTCCTATGGCTACACCTTC.

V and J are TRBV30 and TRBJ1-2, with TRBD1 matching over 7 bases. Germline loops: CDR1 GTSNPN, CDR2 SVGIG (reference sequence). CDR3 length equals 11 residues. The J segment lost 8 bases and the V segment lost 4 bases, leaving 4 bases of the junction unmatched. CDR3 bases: TGTGCCTGGACGCAGGGGGTCGGCTACACCTTC. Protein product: CAWTQGVGYTF.